The sequence of this T cell receptor beta chain was determined in a study of PD-1 blockade in classical Hodgkin lymphoma. This CDR3 contains 16 residues. Trimming took off 4 bases at V and 0 bases at J, with 16 bases between the two ends. Per germline, CDR1 MNHEY and CDR2 SMNVEV (reference sequence). Time point indicated: cycle 4 day 1 (C4D1), after less than 7 weeks of nivolumab. Each and every patient relapsed after autologous stem cell transplantation, and patients got differing brentuximab vedotin exposure. This table comes from immunoSEQ multiplex PCR, and its TCRdb copy is limited to in-frame clones, with some not included. The table has tens of thousands of clones, approximately 80% seen once.

This TCR derives from a human donor with classical Hodgkin lymphoma. The sequencing here drew on peripheral blood mononuclear cells (PBMCs), taken before the fourth cycle of nivolumab. This sequence joins TRBV27 and TRBJ2-7; unclear D gene. CDR3 protein: CASSSRSGTPSYEQYF. In DNA, the CDR3 is TGTGCCAGCAGTTCCCGCTCAGGAACCCCCTCCTACGAGCAGTACTTC.